Presented here are 11 T cell receptor beta chains from one specimen sequenced in a study of Ad26.COV2.S vaccination and SARS-CoV-2 variants. Profiled with immunoSEQ multiplex PCR; TCRdb holds only in-frame clones, not every one. Of more than 400,000 clones listed, approximately 90% are singletons. Regarding treatment: 19 received Ad26.COV2.S at low or high dose, single or two shots; a few received placebo; per-sample allocation not given. All samples were drawn on day 63, counting from the first vaccine or placebo injection. The input for sequencing was peripheral blood, taken in a trial of Ad26.COV2.S vaccine versus placebo. The source of these receptors is a person aged 18 to 65 who received the Ad26.COV2.S COVID-19 vaccine or a placebo.

Comment on this clone: At one of its ends the junction is not consistent with the germline gene, which may arise from a read error. The chain links TRBV3-1 (or the pseudogene TRBV3-2) to TRBJ2-5; weak D call: TRBD2 (5 bases). Germline-derived CDR1 and CDR2 are LGHDT and YNNKEL (reference sequence). The CDR3 loop spans 14 amino acids. Here the CDR3 DNA reads TGTGCCAGCAGCAAAGATGACCTAGAGGGGACCCAGTACTTC. Its translation: CASSKDDLEGTQYF.

The J gene is TRBJ1-2, the V gene TRBV6-5; D perhaps matches TRBD1 (5 bases). Germline CDR1 is MNHEY and CDR2 is SVGAGI. V was clipped by 0 bases and J by 8 bases, with 10 bases between them. The CDR3 consists of 13 residues. The CDR3 DNA reads TGTGCCAGCAGTTACTCATCAGGGTCGGGCTACACCTTC. Amino acid sequence: CASSYSSGSGYTF.

The J gene is TRBJ1-6, the V gene TRBV27; 12 bases line up with TRBD1. This CDR3 has 16 amino acids. Trimming removed 3 bases from V and 7 bases from J; junction bases left unmatched: 4. In germline, CDR1 is MNHEY, CDR2 SMNVEV (reference sequence). The CDR3 protein is CASSLGQGARNSPLHF. CDR3 in DNA: TGTGCCAGCAGTTTGGGACAGGGGGCGAGGAATTCACCCCTCCACTTT.

This clone has only one observation. V is TRBV6-2 or TRBV6-3 and J is TRBJ2-3; D is tentatively TRBD1 or TRBD2 (6 bases each). V was pared by 2 bases and J by 4 bases, with 16 bases between. The germline V gene encodes CDR1 MNHEY and CDR2 SVGEGT. The CDR3 sequence is 16 residues long. CDR3 amino acids: CASSYPGGRGADTQYF. The CDR3 coding sequence is TGTGCCAGCAGTTACCCCGGGGGCAGGGGCGCAGATACGCAGTATTTT.

The V call is TRBV10-3, the J call TRBJ2-3; tentative D call: TRBD1 (5 bases). V was shortened by 3 bases and J by 3 bases, with 10 bases between the two germline ends. Germline V CDR1 and CDR2: ENHRY, SYGVKD. The CDR3 is 14 amino acids. The CDR3 DNA reads TGTGCCATCAGTGAAGGCAGGGTGACAGATACGCAGTATTTT. Amino acids: CAISEGRVTDTQYF.

The V and J genes are TRBV28 and TRBJ2-3, with D hard to call. Per germline, CDR1 MDHEN and CDR2 SYDVKM. This CDR3 has 15 amino acids. The V end was cut by 2 bases, the J end by 7 bases, with 16 bases between. As DNA, the CDR3 is TGTGCCAGCAGTTTACACCCCCCTCTTCGGAATACGCAGTATTTT. Its protein product is CASSLHPPLRNTQYF.

The chain couples TRBV9 to TRBJ1-6; 8 nucleotides agree with TRBD1. The CDR3 is 17 amino acids. Germline V gene sequence: CDR1 SGDLS, CDR2 YYNGEE. Unmatched junction bases numbered 11, after V lost 0 bases and J lost 9 bases. CDR3 region: CASSVEVSGTGLSPLHF. The CDR3 coding sequence is TGTGCCAGCAGCGTAGAGGTTTCAGGGACAGGTCTTTCACCCCTCCACTTT.

This clone was observed once. This rearrangement joins TRBV5-6 to TRBJ1-1, with 8 bases aligning to TRBD1. The CDR3 loop spans 15 amino acids. V was pared by 0 bases and J by 4 bases, with 5 bases of the junction left unmatched. Per germline, CDR1 SGHDT and CDR2 YYEEEE. DNA for the CDR3: TGTGCCAGCAGCTTGGTGCAGGGGGCTGGCACTGAAGCTTTCTTT. It is translated as CASSLVQGAGTEAFF.

The V and J genes are TRBV7-2 and TRBJ2-5; 9 nucleotides line up with TRBD1. V shed 0 bases, J shed 5 bases, and the junction held 13 bases outside the gene matches. CDR1 is SGHTA, CDR2 FQGNSA, per germline. The CDR3 has 18 amino acids. The CDR3 DNA sequence: TGTGCCAGCAGCTTAGCGCGCACAGGGGGCGCGTATTTGGAGACCCAGTACTTC. Amino acid sequence: CASSLARTGGAYLETQYF.

The chain joins TRBV7-2 to TRBJ2-1; D assignment may be TRBD1 or TRBD2 (6 bases each). V was cut by 1 base and J by 5 bases, with 18 bases left in between. The length of the CDR3 is 17 residues. CDR1 and CDR2 from the germline V gene are SGHTA and FQGNSA. CDR3 loop: CASSLVADSRRNNEQFF. CDR3 nucleotides: TGTGCCAGCAGCTTAGTAGCGGACAGCCGGAGGAACAATGAGCAGTTCTTC.

The chain links TRBV5-6 to TRBJ1-1, with 8 bases fitting TRBD1. This CDR3 comprises 14 residues. The germline V gene has CDR1 SGHDT and CDR2 YYEEEE. V trimming: 4 bases; J trimming: 5 bases; junction bases outside the gene matches: 7. The CDR3 DNA reads as TGTGCCAGCAGCGGTGGACAGGGCGGGACTGAAGCTTTCTTT. Protein sequence: CASSGGQGGTEAFF.